The 23 T cell receptor beta chains below were found in one sample sequenced in a study of blood T cell repertoires in COVID-19. The method was immunoSEQ multiplex PCR; TCRdb's version includes in-frame clones alone and lacks a portion of them. Of 150,000 to 200,000 clones in the sample, 70% to 90% were seen once. Sequencing input: PBMCs or T cells enriched from blood (not recorded which). The receptors here all came from a man aged 40-49 years who had recovered from COVID-19.

This sequence joins TRBV2 and TRBJ1-1, with 7 bases matching TRBD1. Unmatched junction bases numbered 4, after V lost 2 bases and J lost 4 bases. This CDR3 contains 14 residues. Per the germline V gene, CDR1 is SNHLY and CDR2 is FYNNEI. The CDR3 DNA sequence: TGTGCCAGCAGTGAATGGCAGGGGGGCACTGAAGCTTTCTTT. This encodes CASSEWQGGTEAFF.

This sequence joins TRBV10-3 and TRBJ1-2; TRBD1 is a possible D gene (6 bases). Germline assignment: CDR1 ENHRY and CDR2 SYGVKD. The V end was cut by 2 bases, the J end by 4 bases, with 11 bases between. This CDR3 contains 14 residues. In DNA, the CDR3 is TGTGCCATCAGTGAGAATACAGGGCCCTATGGCTACACCTTC. It translates to CAISENTGPYGYTF.

CDR3: CASSKPNVAPLHF. The CDR3 DNA reads as TGTGCCAGCAGTAAGCCAAATGTGGCACCCCTCCACTTT. This chain joins TRBV11-2 and TRBJ1-6; D gene ambiguous. The CDR3 spans 13 residues. V lost 6 bases and J lost 11, with 14 bases in between. Per the germline V gene, CDR1 is SGHAT and CDR2 is FQNNGV.

The chain uses TRBV6-5 and TRBJ1-5; tentatively, D is TRBD1 (6 bases). Trimming cost V 5 bases and J 7 bases, with 12 bases left between them. Germline-derived CDR1 and CDR2 are MNHEY and SVGAGI. This CDR3 comprises 13 residues. The CDR3 DNA reads TGTGCCAGCAGTCCTTACAGGGAACAGCCCCAGCATTTT. It codes for CASSPYREQPQHF.

This clone was observed a few times. This rearrangement joins TRBV6-1 to TRBJ1-3, with D possibly TRBD1 on 5 matching bases. Germline CDR1 MNHNS, CDR2 SASEGT. The CDR3 is made up of 16 amino acids. V dropped 0 bases and J dropped 0 bases, with 9 bases sitting between them. The CDR3 coding sequence is TGTGCCAGCAGTGAAGCGCCCGGGGGCTCTGGAAACACCATATATTTT. Residues: CASSEAPGGSGNTIYF.

The J gene is TRBJ1-1, the V gene TRBV18; no clear D. This CDR3 is 14 amino acids long. CDR1 is KGHSH, CDR2 LQKENI, per germline. Trimming cost V 2 bases and J 8 bases, with 15 bases left between them. The CDR3 sequence: CASSPNAGSGEAFF. DNA for the CDR3: TGTGCCAGCTCACCAAATGCCGGGTCCGGGGAAGCTTTCTTT. Supplemented by reference TRBV18 and TRBJ1-1, the full variable domain reads NAGVMQNPRHLVRRRGQEARLRCSPMKGHSHVYWYRQLPEEGLKFMVYLQKENIIDESGMPKERFSAEFPKEGPSILRIQQVVRGDSAAYFCASSPNAGSGEAFFGQGTRLTVV.

J is TRBJ1-2 and V is TRBV30; D is perhaps TRBD1 (5 bases). Per germline, CDR1 GTSNPN and CDR2 SVGIG (reference sequence). V shed 3 bases and J shed 1 base, with 9 bases lying between them. The CDR3 covers 13 residues. CDR3 sequence reads: CAWSQQDNYGYTF. The CDR3 DNA sequence: TGTGCCTGGAGCCAACAGGATAACTATGGCTACACCTTC.

The table lists this clone with a few counts. V usage is TRBV5-1 and J usage is TRBJ2-3, with D possibly TRBD1 on 6 matching bases. Trimming cost V 4 bases and J 2 bases, with 14 bases left between them. Germline CDR1 is SGHRS and CDR2 is YFSETQ. The CDR3 sequence is 15 residues long. The chain's CDR3 is CASSPNGQFTDTQYF. The CDR3, as DNA: TGCGCCAGCAGCCCCAACGGACAGTTCACAGATACGCAGTATTTT.

This sequence joins TRBV2 and TRBJ2-2, with D possibly TRBD1 on 5 matching bases. V was cut by 6 bases and J by 2 bases, with 22 bases left in between. Germline loops: CDR1 SNHLY, CDR2 FYNNEI. The CDR3 is made up of 18 amino acids. CDR3 sequence (DNA): TGTGCCAGCAGGTTCTCGACAGACCCCTTTTTTAACACCGGGGAGCTGTTTTTT. Translated, it gives CASRFSTDPFFNTGELFF.

The gene calls are TRBV11-3 and TRBJ2-1; D perhaps matches TRBD1 (5 bases). The CDR3 runs to 18 residues. The germline CDR1 and CDR2 sequences are SGHNT and YENEEA. V was pared by 0 bases and J by 4 bases, with 19 bases between. The CDR3 DNA reads as TGTGCCAGCAGCTTAGATGACTCAGGGATAGGTGGGTACAATGAGCAGTTCTTC. This sequence encodes CASSLDDSGIGGYNEQFF.

The chain employs TRBV6-5 and TRBJ1-4, with D perhaps matching TRBD1 (5 bases). The V end lost 2 bases, the J end lost 8 bases, and 15 bases lay between the germline ends. Looked up from germline, CDR1 is MNHEY and CDR2 is SVGAGI. The CDR3 has 15 amino acids. CDR3 sequence (DNA): TGTGCCAGCAGTTACGCCCTCGGGGAGGGGGAAAAACTGTTTTTT. As protein: CASSYALGEGEKLFF.

The chain uses TRBV2 and TRBJ2-3; 7 bases match TRBD2. This CDR3 spans 17 amino acids. Germline CDR1 reads SNHLY; CDR2 reads FYNNEI. With 6 bases clipped from V and 9 bases from J, the junction kept 21 bases outside the gene matches. The CDR3 loop reads CASRPPMIAGSKGTQYF. The CDR3 DNA follows: TGTGCCAGCAGACCCCCGATGATAGCGGGCTCCAAGGGCACGCAGTATTTT.

V gene TRBV12-3 or TRBV12-4 combines with J gene TRBJ2-7; no firm D call. Between the trimmed V and J ends, which lost 0 bases and 7 bases, there was a span of 7 bases. CDR3 size: 12 residues. The CDR3 spells CASSLAAHEQYF. The CDR3 region has the DNA TGTGCCAGCAGTTTAGCGGCACATGAGCAGTACTTC.

This clone was recorded only once. CDR3 coding DNA: TGTGCCAGCAGCTTGGCCGACAGAATCGGGAATGAGCAGTTCTTC. Protein sequence: CASSLADRIGNEQFF. The V call is TRBV5-6, the J call TRBJ2-1; weak D call: TRBD1 (5 bases). The germline V gene encodes CDR1 SGHDT and CDR2 YYEEEE. This CDR3 is built from 15 residues. The ends were cut back, 0 bases at V and 7 bases at J, with 14 bases in the middle.

The V and J genes are TRBV6-5 and TRBJ2-7; tentative D call: TRBD2 (7 bases). The CDR3 has 15 residues. The germline CDR1 and CDR2 sequences are MNHEY and SVGAGI. V was cut by 1 base and J by 6 bases, with 16 bases left in between. CDR3 DNA: TGTGCCAGCAGTTACTTCGGCGGGGGCCAGAGCGAGCAGTACTTC. It translates to CASSYFGGGQSEQYF.

This clone has just a few counts. The gene calls are TRBV5-1 and TRBJ1-3; possibly TRBD1 for D (6 bases). The V and J ends lost 0 bases and 0 bases respectively, with 10 bases between them. CDR1 is SGHRS, CDR2 YFSETQ, per germline. The CDR3 has 16 amino acids. The CDR3 reads CASSLGTELSGNTIYF. The CDR3 nucleotides are TGCGCCAGCAGCTTGGGGACAGAGCTCTCTGGAAACACCATATATTTT.

This chain connects TRBV7-6 to TRBJ2-2; TRBD1 might be the D (5 bases). The CDR3 is 16 amino acids. The V end was cut by 2 bases, the J end by 1 base, with 11 bases between. Germline assignment: CDR1 SGHVS and CDR2 FNYEAQ. CDR3 in DNA: TGTGCCAGCAGCTTAAGGGGCAATGAGAACACCGGGGAGCTGTTTTTT. This sequence encodes CASSLRGNENTGELFF. Supplemented by reference TRBV7-6 and TRBJ2-2, the full variable domain reads GAGVSQSPRYKVTKRGQDVALRCDPISGHVSLYWYRQALGQGPEFLTYFNYEAQQDKSGLPNDRFSAERPEGSISTLTIQRTEQRDSAMYRCASSLRGNENTGELFFGEGSRLTVL.

This clone was seen once. The chain uses TRBV30 and TRBJ1-2, with TRBD1 as a possible D gene (6 bases). The germline CDR1 and CDR2 sequences are GTSNPN and SVGIG (reference sequence). This CDR3 has 12 residues. V lost 4 bases to trimming and J lost 8 bases, with 14 bases between them. The CDR3 region is CAWNPYRDGYTF. DNA for the CDR3: TGTGCCTGGAACCCCTACAGGGACGGCTACACCTTC.

The CDR3 loop reads CASSPGTSGNNEQFF. CDR3 bases: TGTGCCAGCTCACCAGGTACTAGCGGTAACAATGAGCAGTTCTTC. The chain combines TRBV18 with TRBJ2-1, with 8 positions matching TRBD2. Trimming took 2 bases from V and 5 from J; bases not matched to a gene: 5. Germline-derived CDR1 and CDR2 are KGHSH and LQKENI. The CDR3 contains 15 residues.

The chain is built from TRBV11-2 and TRBJ2-1; TRBD2 matches 7 bases. V lost 2 bases, J lost 11 bases, and 12 bases stayed unmatched. The V gene's germline CDR1 is SGHAT and CDR2 FQNNGV. The CDR3 contains 15 residues. The CDR3 nucleotides read TGTGCCAGCAGCTTAAGTCGGGGGGAGTTCTTTAAGCAGTTCTTC. Encoded protein: CASSLSRGEFFKQFF.

CDR3 in DNA: TGTGCCAGCAGCGCCTTGGGAGGCTACGAGCAGTACTTC. Translation gives CASSALGGYEQYF. This chain connects TRBV7-3 to TRBJ2-7, with a possible D match to TRBD2 (6 bases). Trimming removed 5 bases at V and 3 bases at J, with 11 bases between. CDR3 length equals 13 residues. Germline CDR1 SGHTA, CDR2 FQGTGA.

In its sample, this clone was seen once. This chain connects TRBV19 to TRBJ2-7, with a tentative D call TRBD1 (6 bases). This CDR3 contains 15 residues. From germline, CDR1 is LNHDA and CDR2 SQIVND (reference sequence). V lost 3 bases to trimming and J lost 2 bases, with 14 bases between them. Here the CDR3 reads CASSIIGTYTYEQYF. DNA of the CDR3: TGTGCCAGTAGTATTATCGGGACATATACCTACGAGCAGTACTTC.

The chain carries TRBV27 and TRBJ1-6; possibly TRBD1 for D (5 bases). V lost 4 bases and J 8 bases, leaving 15 bases between the germline ends. The CDR3 length is 15 residues. Per the germline V gene, CDR1 is MNHEY and CDR2 is SMNVEV (reference sequence). CDR3 region: CASSSRQLWDSPLHF. The CDR3, as DNA: TGTGCCAGCAGTTCCCGACAGCTCTGGGATTCACCCCTCCACTTT.